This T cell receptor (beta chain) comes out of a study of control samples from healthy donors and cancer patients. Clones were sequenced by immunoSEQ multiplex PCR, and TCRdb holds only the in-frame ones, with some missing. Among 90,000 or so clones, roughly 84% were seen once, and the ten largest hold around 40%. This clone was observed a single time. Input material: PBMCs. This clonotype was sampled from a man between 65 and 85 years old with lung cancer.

DNA of the CDR3: TGTGCCACCAGTGGGTCTGGGCTAGCGGGGGTCTACGAGCAGTACTTC. It specifies CATSGSGLAGVYEQYF. V is TRBV24-1 and J is TRBJ2-7; TRBD2 matches at 10 bases. Unmatched junction bases numbered 9, after V lost 5 bases and J lost 3 bases. Germline V CDR1 and CDR2: KGHDR, SFDVKD. This CDR3 spans 16 amino acids.